These 20 T cell receptor beta chains were sequenced from one sample in a study of cytomegalovirus exposure and HLA in healthy donors. PCR primers comprised 60 Vbeta and 13 Jbeta primers. TCRdb's table, derived via immunoSEQ multiplex PCR, lists solely in-frame clones and lacks some. Seen here are under 150,000 clones, under 90% observed once, and the top ten hold 2.5%. The sample was PBMCs. The origin of the receptors is a woman between 18 and 29 years old in good health and CMV-seronegative.

The chain combines TRBV7-8 with TRBJ1-6; TRBD1 might be the D (6 bases). Trimming pared 5 bases from V and 10 bases from J, leaving 12 bases between. The CDR3 runs to 13 residues. Germline V lookup: CDR1 SGHVS, CDR2 FQNEAQ. The CDR3 loop is CASSSTQGSPLHF. The CDR3, as DNA: TGTGCCAGCAGCAGTACACAGGGCTCACCCCTCCACTTT.

This sequence joins TRBV6-6 and TRBJ1-4, with D possibly matching TRBD1 (6 bases). The germline CDR1 and CDR2 sequences are MNHNY and SVGAGI (reference sequence). This CDR3 has 14 residues. Deletions cut 5 bases from V and 4 bases from J, with 11 bases between. Here the CDR3 reads CASSRQDFNEKLFF. CDR3 coding DNA: TGTGCCAGCAGTCGACAGGACTTTAATGAAAAACTGTTTTTT.

This clone was seen a few times. V usage is TRBV7-2 and J usage is TRBJ2-1, with no clear D. The germline V gene has CDR1 SGHTA and CDR2 FQGNSA. CDR3 size: 12 residues. Deletions cut 3 bases from V and 7 bases from J, with 7 bases between. This CDR3 is CASSFFGNEQFF. The CDR3 DNA reads as TGTGCCAGCAGCTTTTTCGGTAATGAGCAGTTCTTC.

V usage is TRBV14 and J usage is TRBJ2-5; 8 nucleotides agree with TRBD2. The germline gives CDR1 SGHDN, CDR2 FVKESK. V trimming: 6 bases; J trimming: 4 bases; junction bases outside the gene matches: 4. The CDR3 covers 13 residues. CDR3 bases: TGTGCCAGCAGGCGGGGGGTCGGAGAGACCCAGTACTTC. As protein: CASRRGVGETQYF.

The J gene is TRBJ1-1, the V gene TRBV7-2; D is unclear. The CDR3 has 14 amino acids. Germline assignment: CDR1 SGHTA and CDR2 FQGNSA. The ends were cut back, 1 base at V and 11 bases at J, with 17 bases in the middle. The CDR3 loop is CASSLEGGGRAAFF. In nucleotides, the CDR3 is TGTGCCAGCAGCTTAGAAGGAGGTGGGCGAGCGGCTTTCTTT.

The chain links TRBV5-1 to TRBJ2-7, with 9 positions matching TRBD1. CDR3 length: 14 residues. Germline loops: CDR1 SGHRS, CDR2 YFSETQ. V gave up 4 bases and J gave up 3 bases; unmatched junction bases: 5. The CDR3 DNA is TGCGCCAGCAGCCTCAGGACAGGGGACTACGAGCAGTACTTC. Translating gives CASSLRTGDYEQYF.

The chain has TRBV7-9 and TRBJ2-2; possible D gene TRBD1, 5 bases. CDR1 is SEHNR, CDR2 FQNEAQ, per germline (reference sequence). V gave up 7 bases and J gave up 6 bases, with 15 bases separating them. The CDR3 loop spans 14 amino acids. CDR3: CASNLGRGAGELFF. Here the CDR3 DNA reads TGTGCCAGCAACCTTGGAAGGGGCGCCGGGGAGCTGTTTTTT.

CDR3 nucleotide sequence: TGTGCCAGCAGCCCCCTGGACTCCCGCACAGATACGCAGTATTTT. Protein sequence: CASSPLDSRTDTQYF. The chain is built from TRBV4-2 and TRBJ2-3, with D possibly matching TRBD2 (5 bases). There are 15 residues in the CDR3. With 4 bases removed from V and 1 base from J, the gap between germline ends came to 12 bases. Germline V gene sequence: CDR1 LGHNA, CDR2 YNFKEQ.

This clone was counted a few times. The rearrangement uses TRBV7-9 and TRBJ2-2, with D perhaps TRBD1 (6 bases). The germline V gene encodes CDR1 SEHNR and CDR2 FQNEAQ (reference sequence). V was cut by 5 bases and J by 2 bases, with 12 bases left in between. The CDR3 loop spans 15 amino acids. CDR3 in amino acids: CASSPYRDNTGELFF. As DNA, the CDR3 is TGTGCCAGCAGCCCCTACAGGGATAACACCGGGGAGCTGTTTTTT.

V is TRBV19 and J is TRBJ2-7, with D perhaps TRBD2 (5 bases). Trimming left V 4 bases short and J 5 bases short, with 18 bases between. There are 15 residues in the CDR3. Germline V gene lookup returns CDR1 LNHDA and CDR2 SQIVND (reference sequence). As DNA, the CDR3 is TGTGCCAGTAGTACTAGCAGAAACGGGAAGAACGAGCAGTACTTC. Amino acid sequence: CASSTSRNGKNEQYF.

This clone has a handful of counts. V gene TRBV7-8 combines with J gene TRBJ1-1, with 7 bases matching TRBD1. Germline values: CDR1 SGHVS, CDR2 FQNEAQ. V lost 5 bases and J lost 4; bases outside the gene matches: 4. The CDR3 length is 13 residues. CDR3 nucleotide sequence: TGTGCCAGCAGCGCGGACAGGCGCACTGAAGCTTTCTTT. It yields the protein CASSADRRTEAFF. The full variable domain, rest sourced from reference TRBV7-8 and TRBJ1-1, is GAGVSQSPRYKVAKRGQDVALRCDPISGHVSLFWYQQALGQGPEFLTYFQNEAQLDKSGLPSDRFFAERPEGSVSTLKIQRTQQEDSAVYLCASSADRRTEAFFGQGTRLTVV.

This clone was counted between two and nine times. This chain links TRBV7-6 with TRBJ1-1, with D unclear. CDR3 size: 14 residues. Germline V lookup: CDR1 SGHVS, CDR2 FNYEAQ. Deletions cut 5 bases from V and 4 bases from J, with 14 bases between. The CDR3 sequence: CASSGIRGSTEAFF. CDR3 nucleotides: TGTGCCAGCAGCGGGATTCGAGGGAGCACTGAAGCTTTCTTT.

The chain recombines TRBV30 with TRBJ1-3; no reliable D call. The V end lost 4 bases, the J end lost 0 bases, and 7 bases lay between the germline ends. The CDR3 covers 13 residues. Germline CDR1 and CDR2: GTSNPN and SVGIG (reference sequence). CDR3 sequence reads: CAWIVSSGNTIYF. CDR3 coding DNA: TGTGCCTGGATCGTCAGCTCTGGAAACACCATATATTTT. The variable domain in full, completed from reference TRBV30 and TRBJ1-3, reads SQTIHQWPATLVQPVGSPLSLECTVEGTSNPNLYWYRQAAGRGLQLLFYSVGIGQISSEVPQNLSASRPQDRQFILSSKKLLLSDSGFYLCAWIVSSGNTIYFGEGSWLTVV.

The chain's CDR3 is CASSYRVSGELFF. The CDR3 nucleotides read TGTGCCAGCAGCTACAGGGTTTCCGGGGAGCTGTTTTTT. The chain couples TRBV5-6 to TRBJ2-2; D might be TRBD1 (6 bases). There are 13 residues in the CDR3. Germline V gives CDR1 SGHDT, CDR2 YYEEEE. Trimming cost V 3 bases and J 6 bases, with 9 bases left between them.

This clone has a single count. V and J are TRBV30 and TRBJ2-1, with D perhaps matching TRBD1 (5 bases). This CDR3 spans 14 amino acids. CDR1 and CDR2 (germline): GTSNPN, SVGIG (reference sequence). V lost 1 base to trimming and J lost 2 bases, with 9 bases between them. DNA for the CDR3: TGTGCCTGGAGTGAAGGGGTTCCCTACAATGAGCAGTTCTTC. Translating gives CAWSEGVPYNEQFF.

The chain combines TRBV18 with TRBJ2-7; perhaps TRBD2 as D (5 bases). The CDR3 contains 14 residues. Germline values: CDR1 KGHSH, CDR2 LQKENI. V was shortened by 4 bases and J by 3 bases, with 13 bases between the two germline ends. The CDR3 is CASSQMTGNYEQYV. The CDR3 region has the DNA TGTGCCAGCTCACAGATGACGGGAAACTACGAGCAGTACGTC.

Here the CDR3 reads CASSIAAGEDTQYF. CDR3 nucleotides: TGTGCCAGTAGTATAGCAGCGGGAGAAGATACGCAGTATTTT. V and J are TRBV19 and TRBJ2-3; 8 bases are a match to TRBD2. Germline V gene lookup returns CDR1 LNHDA and CDR2 SQIVND (reference sequence). This CDR3 is 14 amino acids long. The V and J ends lost 1 base and 5 bases, in that order; junction bases with no gene match: 2.

The rearrangement links TRBV19 to TRBJ2-1; 7 nucleotides agree with TRBD1. CDR3 length equals 15 residues. The junction had 13 bases not matched to a gene; V was cut back by 7 bases and J by 7 bases. Germline assignment: CDR1 LNHDA and CDR2 SQIVND (reference sequence). The CDR3 DNA sequence: TGTGCCAGTACCGAAAGGGACAGTTTACCAAATGAGCAGTTCTTC. This sequence encodes CASTERDSLPNEQFF. Filled out from reference TRBV19 and TRBJ2-1, the complete variable domain reads DGGITQSPKYLFRKEGQNVTLSCEQNLNHDAMYWYRQDPGQGLRLIYYSQIVNDFQKGDIAEGYSVSREKKESFPLTVTSAQKNPTAFYLCASTERDSLPNEQFFGPGTRLTVL.

The CDR3 DNA follows: TGTGCCAGCATGGGGACTAGCGGGAGATTTGAAGGCACCGGGGAGCTGTTTTTT. Protein product: CASMGTSGRFEGTGELFF. The chain links TRBV2 to TRBJ2-2; the match to TRBD2 covers 14 bases. The length of the CDR3 is 18 residues. Germline loops: CDR1 SNHLY, CDR2 FYNNEI. V lost 7 bases to trimming and J lost 4 bases; unmatched junction nucleotides: 11.

The rearrangement joins TRBV2 to TRBJ2-6; 7 bases line up with TRBD2. CDR1 and CDR2 from the germline V gene are SNHLY and FYNNEI. V lost 7 bases to trimming and J lost 2 bases; unmatched junction nucleotides: 2. The CDR3 is 14 residues long. The DNA of the CDR3 is TGTGCCAGCAAGGGGAGGGCTGGGGCCAACGTCCTGACTTTC. Translated, it gives CASKGRAGANVLTF.